One and the same sample provided the 5 T cell receptor beta chains below, sequenced in a study of blood T cell repertoires in COVID-19. TCRdb's copy holds only in-frame clones and misses some; the assay was immunoSEQ multiplex PCR. This table has approximately 300,000 clones, 80% to 95% appearing once. Sequenced material: PBMCs or T cells enriched from blood (not recorded which). These receptors came from a woman aged 30 to 39 who had recovered from COVID-19.

The chain couples TRBV2 to TRBJ1-2; TRBD1 might be the D (6 bases). The CDR3 has 14 residues. Germline V gene data show CDR1 as SNHLY and CDR2 as FYNNEI. The germline V and J ends were trimmed by 5 bases and 1 base, with 11 bases remaining between them. The CDR3 loop reads CASSPGQLNYGYTF. DNA of the CDR3: TGTGCCAGCAGTCCCGGACAGCTTAACTATGGCTACACCTTC.

This sequence joins TRBV28 and TRBJ1-3; D is ambiguous. V was pared by 7 bases and J by 0 bases, with 10 bases between. Germline loops: CDR1 MDHEN, CDR2 SYDVKM. The CDR3 covers 14 residues. The CDR3 bases are TGTGCCAGCAAACCAGCAGGCTCTGGAAACACCATATATTTT. It translates to CASKPAGSGNTIYF.

The J gene is TRBJ1-2, the V gene TRBV28, with TRBD1 identical over 9 bases. Trimming cost V 7 bases and J 0 bases; bases outside gene matches: 3. Germline CDR1 MDHEN, CDR2 SYDVKM. This CDR3 is 14 amino acids long. CDR3 sequence: CASNRDRANYGYTF. The CDR3 coding sequence is TGTGCCAGCAACCGGGACAGGGCTAACTATGGCTACACCTTC.

This sequence joins TRBV5-4 and TRBJ2-1; D not resolved. This CDR3 spans 15 amino acids. V was trimmed by 0 bases and J by 2 bases, leaving 9 bases between them. Germline V lookup: CDR1 SGHNT, CDR2 YYREEE (reference sequence). The CDR3 reads CASSLESGPYNEQFF. CDR3 DNA sequence: TGTGCCAGCAGCTTGGAGTCTGGCCCCTACAATGAGCAGTTCTTC.

This chain uses TRBV3-1 (or the pseudogene TRBV3-2) with TRBJ1-1, with TRBD1 matching over 10 bases. Germline loops: CDR1 LGHDT, CDR2 YNNKEL (reference sequence). The CDR3 is made up of 15 amino acids. After removal of 2 bases from V and 5 bases from J, the junction contained 5 bases not matched to a gene. The CDR3 DNA sequence: TGTGCCAGCAGCCAAAGACAGGGGGCTTGGACTGAAGCTTTCTTT. Translating gives CASSQRQGAWTEAFF.